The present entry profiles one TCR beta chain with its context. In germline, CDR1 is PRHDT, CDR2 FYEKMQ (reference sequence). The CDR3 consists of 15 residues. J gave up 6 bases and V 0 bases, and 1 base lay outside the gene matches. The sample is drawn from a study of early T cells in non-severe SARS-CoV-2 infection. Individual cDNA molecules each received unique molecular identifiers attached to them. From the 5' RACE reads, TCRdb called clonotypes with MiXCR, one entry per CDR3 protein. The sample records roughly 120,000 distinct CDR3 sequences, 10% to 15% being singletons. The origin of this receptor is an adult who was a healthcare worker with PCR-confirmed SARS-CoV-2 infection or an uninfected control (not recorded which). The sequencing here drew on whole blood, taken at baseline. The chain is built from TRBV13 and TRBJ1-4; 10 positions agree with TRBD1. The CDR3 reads CASSLGGTGDEKLFF. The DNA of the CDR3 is TGTGCCAGCAGCTTAGGCGGGACAGGGGATGAAAAACTGTTTTTT.